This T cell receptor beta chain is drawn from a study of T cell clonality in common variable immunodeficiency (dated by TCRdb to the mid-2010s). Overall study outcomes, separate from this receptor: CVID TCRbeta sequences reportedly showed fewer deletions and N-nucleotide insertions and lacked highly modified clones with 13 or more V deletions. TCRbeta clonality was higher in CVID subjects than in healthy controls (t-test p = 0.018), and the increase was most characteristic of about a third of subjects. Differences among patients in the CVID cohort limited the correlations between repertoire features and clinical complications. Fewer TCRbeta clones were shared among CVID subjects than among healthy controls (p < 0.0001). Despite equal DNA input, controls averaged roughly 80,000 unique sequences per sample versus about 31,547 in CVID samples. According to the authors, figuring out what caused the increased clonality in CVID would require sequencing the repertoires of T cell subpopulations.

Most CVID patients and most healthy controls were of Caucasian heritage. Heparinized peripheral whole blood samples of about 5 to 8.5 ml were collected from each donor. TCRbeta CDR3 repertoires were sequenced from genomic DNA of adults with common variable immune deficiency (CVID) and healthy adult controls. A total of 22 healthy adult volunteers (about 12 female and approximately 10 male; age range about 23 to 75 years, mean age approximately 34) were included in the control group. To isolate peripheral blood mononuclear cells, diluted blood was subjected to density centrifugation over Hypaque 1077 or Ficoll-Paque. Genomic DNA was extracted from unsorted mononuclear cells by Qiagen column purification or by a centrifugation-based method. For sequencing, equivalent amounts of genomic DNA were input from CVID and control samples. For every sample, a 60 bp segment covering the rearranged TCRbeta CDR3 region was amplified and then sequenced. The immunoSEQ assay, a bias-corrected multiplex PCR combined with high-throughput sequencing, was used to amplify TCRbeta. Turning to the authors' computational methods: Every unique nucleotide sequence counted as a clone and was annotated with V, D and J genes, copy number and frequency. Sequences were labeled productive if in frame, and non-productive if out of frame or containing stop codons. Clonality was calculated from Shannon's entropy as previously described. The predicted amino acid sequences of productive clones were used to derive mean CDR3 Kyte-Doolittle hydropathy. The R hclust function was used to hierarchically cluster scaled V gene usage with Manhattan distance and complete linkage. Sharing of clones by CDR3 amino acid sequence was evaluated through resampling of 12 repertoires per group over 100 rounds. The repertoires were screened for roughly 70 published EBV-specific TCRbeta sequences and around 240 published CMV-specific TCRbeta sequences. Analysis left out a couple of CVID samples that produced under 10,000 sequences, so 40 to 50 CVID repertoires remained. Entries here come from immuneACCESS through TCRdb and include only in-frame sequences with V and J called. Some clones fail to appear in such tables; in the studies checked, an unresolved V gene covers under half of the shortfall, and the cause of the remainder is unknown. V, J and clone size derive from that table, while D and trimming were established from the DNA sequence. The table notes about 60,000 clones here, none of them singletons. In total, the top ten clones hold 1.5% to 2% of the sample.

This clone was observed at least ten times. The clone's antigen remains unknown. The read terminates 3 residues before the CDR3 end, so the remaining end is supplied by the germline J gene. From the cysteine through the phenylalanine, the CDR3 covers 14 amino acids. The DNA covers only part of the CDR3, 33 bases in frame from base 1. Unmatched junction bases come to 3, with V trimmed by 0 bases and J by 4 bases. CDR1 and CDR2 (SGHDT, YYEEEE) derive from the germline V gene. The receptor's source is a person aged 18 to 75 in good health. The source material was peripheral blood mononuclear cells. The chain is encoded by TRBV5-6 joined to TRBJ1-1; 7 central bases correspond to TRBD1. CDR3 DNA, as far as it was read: TGTGCCAGCAGCTTGGGACAGGGTGGCACTGAA. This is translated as CASSLGQGGTE. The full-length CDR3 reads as CASSLGQGGTEAFF.